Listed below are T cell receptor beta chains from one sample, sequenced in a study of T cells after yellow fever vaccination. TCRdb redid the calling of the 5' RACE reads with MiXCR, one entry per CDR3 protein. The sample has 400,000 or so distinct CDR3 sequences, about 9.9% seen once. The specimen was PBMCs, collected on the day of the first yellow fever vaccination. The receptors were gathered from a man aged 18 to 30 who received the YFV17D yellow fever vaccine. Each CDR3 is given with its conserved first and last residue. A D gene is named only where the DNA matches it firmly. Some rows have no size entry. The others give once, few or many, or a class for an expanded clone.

cdr3_aa: CASTLGGTSQVSSYNEQFF
cdr3_nt: TGTGCCAGCACCCTAGGCGGGACTAGCCAAGTGAGTTCCTACAATGAGCAGTTCTTC
d_call: TRBD2
v_call: TRBV4-2
j_call: TRBJ2-1
clone_size: few
cdr3_length: 19

cdr3_aa: CASSFSGTAYNEQFF
cdr3_nt: TGTGCCAGCAGCTTTTCCGGGACAGCTTACAATGAGCAGTTCTTC
d_call: TRBD1
v_call: TRBV5-5
j_call: TRBJ2-1
clone_size: .
cdr3_length: 15

cdr3_aa: CSARVYYGYTF
cdr3_nt: TGCAGTGCTAGGGTCTACTATGGCTACACCTTC
d_call: .
v_call: TRBV20-1
j_call: TRBJ1-2
clone_size: .
cdr3_length: 11

cdr3_aa: CASSLGDRLLETQYF
cdr3_nt: TGTGCCAGCAGCTTAGGCGACAGGCTCCTAGAGACCCAGTACTTC
d_call: .
v_call: TRBV11-2
j_call: TRBJ2-5
clone_size: many
cdr3_length: 15

cdr3_aa: CASSFYRVTLGELFF
cdr3_nt: TGTGCCAGCAGTTTCTACAGGGTCACCCTCGGGGAGCTGTTTTTT
d_call: .
v_call: TRBV12-3/TRBV12-4
j_call: TRBJ2-2
clone_size: few
cdr3_length: 15

cdr3_aa: CSYLRQGTGELFF
cdr3_nt: TGCAGCTATCTCCGACAGGGCACCGGGGAGCTGTTTTTT
d_call: TRBD1
v_call: TRBV29-1
j_call: TRBJ2-2
clone_size: few
cdr3_length: 13

cdr3_aa: CSVEGGRTDTQYF
cdr3_nt: TGCAGCGTTGAGGGCGGGAGGACGGATACGCAGTATTTT
d_call: TRBD2
v_call: TRBV29-1
j_call: TRBJ2-3
clone_size: few
cdr3_length: 13

cdr3_aa: CASSDEYRELLYF
cdr3_nt: TGTGCCAGCAGCGACGAATACAGGGAATTGTTGTACTTC
d_call: .
v_call: TRBV11-1
j_call: TRBJ2-5
clone_size: few
cdr3_length: 13

cdr3_aa: CASSDLYEQYF
cdr3_nt: TGTGCCAGCAGCGACCTCTACGAGCAGTACTTC
d_call: .
v_call: TRBV7-2
j_call: TRBJ2-7
clone_size: .
cdr3_length: 11

cdr3_aa: CASSTYIHKQGNYGYTF
cdr3_nt: TGTGCCAGCAGCACTTACATCCATAAACAGGGGAACTATGGCTACACCTTC
d_call: TRBD1
v_call: TRBV7-9
j_call: TRBJ1-2
clone_size: few
cdr3_length: 17

cdr3_aa: CASSFGSRSNTEAFF
cdr3_nt: TGTGCCAGCAGCTTTGGTTCACGGTCCAACACTGAAGCTTTCTTT
d_call: .
v_call: TRBV5-4
j_call: TRBJ1-1
clone_size: few
cdr3_length: 15

cdr3_aa: CASSENSGGYNEQFF
cdr3_nt: TGTGCCAGCAGTGAAAACAGCGGGGGATACAATGAGCAGTTCTTC
d_call: TRBD2
v_call: TRBV6-1
j_call: TRBJ2-1
clone_size: few
cdr3_length: 15

cdr3_aa: CASSLRGLGNQPQHF
cdr3_nt: TGTGCCAGCAGCCTCAGGGGGCTAGGCAATCAGCCCCAGCATTTT
d_call: TRBD1
v_call: TRBV27
j_call: TRBJ1-5
clone_size: .
cdr3_length: 15

cdr3_aa: CSARDPGTGTDTQYF
cdr3_nt: TGCAGTGCTAGAGATCCGGGGACAGGCACAGATACGCAGTATTTT
d_call: TRBD1
v_call: TRBV20-1
j_call: TRBJ2-3
clone_size: .
cdr3_length: 15

cdr3_aa: CASSSVGTNNEQFF
cdr3_nt: TGTGCCAGCAGCTCCGTGGGGACGAACAATGAGCAGTTCTTC
d_call: .
v_call: TRBV7-3
j_call: TRBJ2-1
clone_size: .
cdr3_length: 14

cdr3_aa: CASSYSPPTHGTGLPYEQYF
cdr3_nt: TGTGCCAGCAGTTACTCCCCTCCAACCCACGGGACAGGGTTACCCTACGAGCAGTACTTC
d_call: TRBD1
v_call: TRBV6-7
j_call: TRBJ2-7
clone_size: once
cdr3_length: 20

cdr3_aa: CAINTEGSSEAFF
cdr3_nt: TGTGCCATCAACACTGAGGGGTCGTCTGAAGCTTTCTTT
d_call: .
v_call: TRBV10-3
j_call: TRBJ1-1
clone_size: .
cdr3_length: 13

cdr3_aa: CASSQGTSWPSGANVLTF
cdr3_nt: TGCGCCAGCAGTCAAGGGACCTCCTGGCCCTCTGGGGCCAACGTCCTGACTTTC
d_call: .
v_call: TRBV23-1
j_call: TRBJ2-6
clone_size: few
cdr3_length: 18

cdr3_aa: CASKGQVNTEAFF
cdr3_nt: TGTGCCAGCAAGGGACAGGTGAACACTGAAGCTTTCTTT
d_call: TRBD1
v_call: TRBV12-3/TRBV12-4
j_call: TRBJ1-1
clone_size: .
cdr3_length: 13

cdr3_aa: CASSLNTGAYGYTF
cdr3_nt: TGTGCCAGCAGTTTAAATACAGGGGCCTATGGCTACACCTTC
d_call: TRBD1
v_call: TRBV12-3/TRBV12-4
j_call: TRBJ1-2
clone_size: few
cdr3_length: 14

cdr3_aa: CASSSAVAIYF
cdr3_nt: TGTGCCAGCAGCTCGGCGGTGGCCATATATTTT
d_call: .
v_call: TRBV6-6
j_call: TRBJ1-3
clone_size: few
cdr3_length: 11

cdr3_aa: CSARGGTRPGEQYF
cdr3_nt: TGCAGTGCTAGAGGCGGGACACGGCCCGGGGAGCAGTACTTC
d_call: .
v_call: TRBV20-1
j_call: TRBJ2-7
clone_size: few
cdr3_length: 14

cdr3_aa: CASSLARVLAKNIQYF
cdr3_nt: TGTGCCAGCAGTCTGGCCAGAGTGCTAGCCAAAAACATTCAGTACTTC
d_call: .
v_call: TRBV12-3/TRBV12-4
j_call: TRBJ2-4
clone_size: few
cdr3_length: 16

cdr3_aa: CASSSPYDMNTEAFF
cdr3_nt: TGTGCCAGCAGCTCGCCGTACGACATGAACACTGAAGCTTTCTTT
d_call: .
v_call: TRBV7-2
j_call: TRBJ1-1
clone_size: .
cdr3_length: 15

cdr3_aa: CASSGGLHDYGYTF
cdr3_nt: TGTGCCAGCTCCGGGGGGTTGCACGACTATGGCTACACCTTC
d_call: .
v_call: TRBV18
j_call: TRBJ1-2
clone_size: .
cdr3_length: 14

cdr3_aa: CSVEGTGEDYGYTF
cdr3_nt: TGCAGCGTTGAAGGTACAGGGGAGGACTATGGCTACACCTTC
d_call: TRBD1
v_call: TRBV29-1
j_call: TRBJ1-2
clone_size: few
cdr3_length: 14

cdr3_aa: CASSLFGTGGSNTEAFF
cdr3_nt: TGTGCCAGCAGCTTGTTCGGGACAGGGGGCAGCAACACTGAAGCTTTCTTT
d_call: TRBD1
v_call: TRBV7-9
j_call: TRBJ1-1
clone_size: .
cdr3_length: 17

cdr3_aa: CASSYSSGVEQYF
cdr3_nt: TGTGCCAGCAGTTATTCTAGCGGGGTCGAGCAGTACTTC
d_call: TRBD2
v_call: TRBV6-5
j_call: TRBJ2-7
clone_size: .
cdr3_length: 13

cdr3_aa: CASSPTGGLDTEAFF
cdr3_nt: TGTGCCAGCAGCCCTACAGGGGGCCTGGACACTGAAGCTTTCTTT
d_call: TRBD1
v_call: TRBV7-3
j_call: TRBJ1-1
clone_size: .
cdr3_length: 15

cdr3_aa: CSAPGTGDQNSPLHF
cdr3_nt: TGCAGTGCCCCCGGGACAGGGGACCAAAATTCACCCCTCCACTTT
d_call: TRBD1
v_call: TRBV20-1
j_call: TRBJ1-6
clone_size: .
cdr3_length: 15

cdr3_aa: CASSFVQYSGANVLTF
cdr3_nt: TGTGCCAGCAGCTTTGTCCAGTACTCTGGGGCCAACGTCCTGACTTTC
d_call: .
v_call: TRBV7-2
j_call: TRBJ2-6
clone_size: .
cdr3_length: 16

cdr3_aa: CASTLGVSYEQYF
cdr3_nt: TGTGCCAGCACCCTCGGGGTCTCCTACGAGCAGTACTTC
d_call: .
v_call: TRBV7-9
j_call: TRBJ2-7
clone_size: few
cdr3_length: 13

cdr3_aa: CASSLGGTGGNGELFF
cdr3_nt: TGTGCCAGCAGCTTAGGGGGGACAGGGGGCAACGGGGAGCTGTTTTTT
d_call: TRBD1
v_call: TRBV7-2
j_call: TRBJ2-2
clone_size: few
cdr3_length: 16

cdr3_aa: CASSQVGTSDTQYF
cdr3_nt: TGTGCCAGCAGCCAAGTTGGGACTAGCGATACGCAGTATTTT
d_call: TRBD2
v_call: TRBV3-1
j_call: TRBJ2-3
clone_size: few
cdr3_length: 14

cdr3_aa: CASCVSGANVLTF
cdr3_nt: TGTGCCAGTTGCGTGTCTGGGGCCAACGTCCTGACTTTC
d_call: .
v_call: TRBV19
j_call: TRBJ2-6
clone_size: .
cdr3_length: 13

cdr3_aa: CASRPENTGELFF
cdr3_nt: TGTGCCAGCAGACCCGAGAACACCGGGGAGCTGTTTTTT
d_call: .
v_call: TRBV7-9
j_call: TRBJ2-2
clone_size: many
cdr3_length: 13

cdr3_aa: CASSYQAPFGSPLHF
cdr3_nt: TGTGCCAGCAGTTATCAGGCTCCGTTCGGTTCACCCCTCCACTTT
d_call: .
v_call: TRBV6-5
j_call: TRBJ1-6
clone_size: few
cdr3_length: 15

cdr3_aa: CASSPPGSETQYF
cdr3_nt: TGTGCCAGCTCACCACCTGGATCGGAGACCCAGTACTTC
d_call: .
v_call: TRBV18
j_call: TRBJ2-5
clone_size: few
cdr3_length: 13

cdr3_aa: CASSQVTDIHQPQHF
cdr3_nt: TGTGCCAGCAGCCAAGTTACAGATATTCATCAGCCCCAGCATTTT
d_call: .
v_call: TRBV4-2
j_call: TRBJ1-5
clone_size: .
cdr3_length: 15

cdr3_aa: CSAEDRRHEQYF
cdr3_nt: TGCAGTGCTGAGGACAGGCGACACGAGCAGTACTTC
d_call: TRBD1
v_call: TRBV20-1
j_call: TRBJ2-7
clone_size: .
cdr3_length: 12

cdr3_aa: CASSLAGFENQPQHF
cdr3_nt: TGCGCCAGCAGCTTGGCGGGGTTTGAGAATCAGCCCCAGCATTTT
d_call: .
v_call: TRBV5-1
j_call: TRBJ1-5
clone_size: few
cdr3_length: 15

cdr3_aa: CASSLVVSQGDEKLFF
cdr3_nt: TGTGCCAGCAGCTTAGTCGTCTCACAGGGGGATGAAAAACTGTTTTTT
d_call: TRBD1
v_call: TRBV7-2
j_call: TRBJ1-4
clone_size: .
cdr3_length: 16

cdr3_aa: CASSQDPGTGTYNEQFF
cdr3_nt: TGCGCCAGCAGCCAAGATCCGGGCACAGGGACATACAATGAGCAGTTCTTC
d_call: .
v_call: TRBV4-1
j_call: TRBJ2-1
clone_size: many
cdr3_length: 17

cdr3_aa: CASSLGTKTLGQGYEQYF
cdr3_nt: TGTGCCAGCAGCTTAGGGACAAAAACCCTGGGACAGGGGTACGAGCAGTACTTC
d_call: TRBD1
v_call: TRBV11-2
j_call: TRBJ2-7
clone_size: many
cdr3_length: 18